These T cell receptor beta chains were read from a single sample in a study of blood T cell repertoires in COVID-19. The table came from immunoSEQ multiplex PCR; TCRdb's copy has only in-frame clones and leaves some out. The sample includes around 230,000 clones, around 89% seen only once; the top ten take under 2.5%. Sample: PBMCs or T cells enriched from blood (not recorded which). The receptors here all came from a woman between 35 and 50 years old with acute COVID-19. CDR3s include the opening cysteine and the closing phenylalanine or tryptophan. D genes are given only for firm matches. For some rows the clone size is stated as once, few or many, or as a class when expanded; others skip it.

- | TRBJ1-5 | TRBV13 | - | 17 | TGTGCCAGCAGCTTCTCGGAGGGGCTGGTGAGCAATCAGCCCCAGCATTTT | CASSFSEGLVSNQPQHF
- | TRBJ1-1 | TRBV19 | - | 11 | TGTGCCAGTAGTACCGAGACTGAAGCTTTCTTT | CASSTETEAFF
few | TRBJ1-1 | TRBV11-3 | - | 15 | TGTGCCAGCAGCTTAGTAGTCCAGGGCGGCACTGAAGCTTTCTTT | CASSLVVQGGTEAFF
- | TRBJ1-1 | TRBV7-2 | - | 13 | TGTGCCAGCAGCCCGTTCGGGAACACTGAAGCTTTCTTT | CASSPFGNTEAFF
- | TRBJ1-1 | TRBV18 | - | 14 | TGTGCCAGCTCAGCCCCCGGGAACGACTTTGAAGCTTTCTTT | CASSAPGNDFEAFF
once | TRBJ1-1 | TRBV5-1 | - | 15 | TGCGCCAGCAGCTTCACAGGAAACGGGAACACTGAAGCTTTCTTT | CASSFTGNGNTEAFF
- | TRBJ2-1 | TRBV5-6 | - | 14 | TGTGCCAGCAGCTTGGACGTAGGCCCTCGAGGGCAGTTCTTC | CASSLDVGPRGQFF
- | TRBJ1-1 | TRBV19 | TRBD1 | 17 | TGTGCCAGTAGTAACACCGGGACAGGGGTATTTCCCACTGAAGCTTTCTTT | CASSNTGTGVFPTEAFF
- | TRBJ2-4 | TRBV2 | - | 14 | TGTGCCAGCAGTGACTTCGGGGTTCAAAACATTCAGTACTTC | CASSDFGVQNIQYF
- | TRBJ1-3 | TRBV10-3 | - | 16 | TGTGCCATCAGTGAGGCTACGCGCCTCTCTGGAAACACCATATATTTT | CAISEATRLSGNTIYF
- | TRBJ2-2 | TRBV5-1 | TRBD2 | 18 | TGCGCCAGCAGCTCAATAGCGGGGGGCCCCCTGAGGGCCGGGGAGCTGTTTTTT | CASSSIAGGPLRAGELFF
- | TRBJ1-4 | TRBV5-1 | - | 14 | TGCGCCAGCAGCTTGGACGGGTCTAGGGAAAAACTGTTTTTT | CASSLDGSREKLFF
- | TRBJ2-1 | TRBV18 | TRBD2 | 14 | TGTGCCAGCTCGGGAGCGGGAAGCTACAATGAGCAGTTCTTC | CASSGAGSYNEQFF
- | TRBJ2-1 | TRBV5-1 | - | 16 | TGCGCCAGCAGCTTCGGACAGCCGGGATTAGGGAATGAGCAGTTCTTC | CASSFGQPGLGNEQFF
- | TRBJ2-5 | TRBV30 | - | 14 | TGTGCCTGGAGTAGGGGGGGGACCCAAGAGACCCAGTACTTC | CAWSRGGTQETQYF
- | TRBJ2-7 | TRBV10-1 | - | 12 | TGCGCCAGCAGTGGTACAGGGTACGAGCAGTACTTC | CASSGTGYEQYF
- | TRBJ1-6 | TRBV5-5 | - | 14 | TGTGCCAGCAGCCAGGCGGGACTAAATTCACCCCTCCACTTT | CASSQAGLNSPLHF
- | TRBJ2-7 | TRBV4-1 | TRBD2 | 16 | TGCGCCAGCAGCCAAATACCTAGCGGGGGGGCTCGCGAGCAGTACTTC | CASSQIPSGGAREQYF
- | TRBJ2-1 | TRBV15 | - | 17 | TGTGCCACCAGCAGAGGTGGCGGCTCGAGCTCCTACAATGAGCAGTTCTTC | CATSRGGGSSSYNEQFF
once | TRBJ2-1 | TRBV21-1 | - | 16 | TGTGCCAGCAGCAAAGACCCCGGCGGGAGGACCCCTGAGCAGTTCTTC | CASSKDPGGRTPEQFF
- | TRBJ2-5 | TRBV5-6 | - | 13 | TGTGCCAGCAGCCCGAGGGTACGCGAGACCCAGTACTTC | CASSPRVRETQYF
- | TRBJ2-3 | TRBV9 | - | 16 | TGTGCCAGCAGCCCAAGGGAGGGGGGCTATCCGGATACGCAGTATTTT | CASSPREGGYPDTQYF
- | TRBJ2-1 | TRBV27 | - | 14 | TGTGCCAGCAGTTTAGCGGCCTCCTACAATGAGCAGTTCTTC | CASSLAASYNEQFF
- | TRBJ2-7 | TRBV5-4 | TRBD2 | 15 | TGTGCCAGCAGGGACGGACTAGCGGGGACCTCGGAGCAGTACTTC | CASRDGLAGTSEQYF
- | TRBJ1-4 | TRBV5-5 | - | 18 | TGTGCCAGCAGCTTGGACCCCGGATTAGCCACAACTAATGAAAAACTGTTTTTT | CASSLDPGLATTNEKLFF
- | TRBJ2-1 | TRBV5-4 | - | 14 | TGTGCCAGCAGCTTAATCCACAGGGAGGGTGAGCAGTTCTTC | CASSLIHREGEQFF
- | TRBJ1-2 | TRBV30 | - | 10 | TGTGCCTGGATGACTACGCGCTACACCTTC | CAWMTTRYTF
- | TRBJ2-3 | TRBV6-5 | TRBD2 | 16 | TGTGCCAGCAGTTACACCCCTAGCGGGAGGTCGGATACGCAGTATTTT | CASSYTPSGRSDTQYF
- | TRBJ2-7 | TRBV19 | - | 15 | TGTGCCAGTACCATTCAGGCAGGGCTCTCCTACGAGCAGTACTTC | CASTIQAGLSYEQYF
- | TRBJ2-4 | TRBV19 | TRBD2 | 15 | TGTGCCAGTAGTCCGAGGACTAGCGGCAAAAACATTCAGTACTTC | CASSPRTSGKNIQYF
- | TRBJ1-1 | TRBV5-1 | TRBD1 | 14 | TGCGCCAGCAGCTTGGAGGGACAGGGTTCTTTAGCTTTCTTT | CASSLEGQGSLAFF
- | TRBJ1-1 | TRBV9 | - | 13 | TGTGCCAGCAGCGTAGATGAGGGGGCTGAAGCTTTCTTT | CASSVDEGAEAFF
- | TRBJ2-1 | TRBV5-1 | - | 15 | TGCGCCAGCAGCTCCCAGACAGGTCCGAGCAATGAGCAGTTCTTC | CASSSQTGPSNEQFF
- | TRBJ2-1 | TRBV11-2 | - | 14 | TGTGCCAGCAGACGCAGGGGGGAAGGAAGTGAGCAGTTCTTC | CASRRRGEGSEQFF
- | TRBJ2-1 | TRBV2 | TRBD2 | 15 | TGTGCCAGCAGCTCCCGACGGGGGGGCCTGAATGAGCAGTTCTTC | CASSSRRGGLNEQFF
- | TRBJ2-7 | TRBV4-1 | - | 13 | TGCGCCAGCAGCCAAGATCACAGCTACGAGCAGTACTTC | CASSQDHSYEQYF
- | TRBJ2-5 | TRBV5-1 | - | 14 | TGCGCCAGCAGGGACCACAGGGGAGGAGAGACCCAGTACTTC | CASRDHRGGETQYF
- | TRBJ1-1 | TRBV9 | TRBD1 | 15 | TGTGCCAGCAGCGTAGAGACAGGGAAGAACACTGAAGCTTTCTTT | CASSVETGKNTEAFF
- | TRBJ2-3 | TRBV12-5 | TRBD2 | 15 | TGTGCTAGTGGTTCCATTGGGAAACTAGCGGGCCCGCAGTATTTT | CASGSIGKLAGPQYF
- | TRBJ2-5 | TRBV18 | TRBD2 | 15 | TGTGCCAGCTCAACACTAGCGGGTGCGGGGGAGACCCAGTACTTC | CASSTLAGAGETQYF
- | TRBJ1-2 | TRBV5-4 | - | 15 | TGTGCCAGCAGCTTCGGGGGAGGGGATAACTATGGCTACACCTTC | CASSFGGGDNYGYTF
- | TRBJ1-5 | TRBV5-6 | TRBD1 | 14 | TGTGCCAGCAGCGGCGGGACAGGGGTGCAGCCCCAGCATTTT | CASSGGTGVQPQHF
- | TRBJ2-7 | TRBV10-3 | - | 14 | TGTGCCATCAGTGAGTCGGTTGTTACGGACGAGCAGTACTTC | CAISESVVTDEQYF
- | TRBJ1-2 | TRBV7-5 | - | 17 | TGTGCCAGAAGCATCGGGACAGGGGGTCGGGAAAACTATGGCTACACCTTC | CARSIGTGGRENYGYTF
- | TRBJ2-4 | TRBV19 | TRBD2 | 20 | TGTGCCAGTAGTATAGACTCGGCTAGCGGGGGGGCGGGAACCAAAAACATTCAGTACTTC | CASSIDSASGGAGTKNIQYF
- | TRBJ2-3 | TRBV24-1 | TRBD2 | 15 | TGTGCCACCAGTGGTAGCGGGGGCACCACAGATACGCAGTATTTT | CATSGSGGTTDTQYF
once | TRBJ1-1 | TRBV24-1 | TRBD1 | 15 | TGTGCCACCAGTGCCAGGACAGGGGTGAACACTGAAGCTTTCTTT | CATSARTGVNTEAFF
- | TRBJ1-3 | TRBV9 | - | 19 | TGTGCCAGCAGCGTAGGGTTGGGAAGGGGACTCCTCTCTGGAAACACCATATATTTT | CASSVGLGRGLLSGNTIYF
- | TRBJ1-6 | TRBV5-4 | - | 16 | TGTGCCAGCAGCTTGCTAGCACCTGGAGTTAATTCACCCCTCCACTTT | CASSLLAPGVNSPLHF
once | TRBJ1-6 | TRBV4-2 | - | 15 | TGTGCCAGCAGCCCAGGGCCGTTGATGGATTCACCCCTCCACTTT | CASSPGPLMDSPLHF
- | TRBJ1-1 | TRBV2 | - | 14 | TGTGCCAGCAGTAATAAAGAGGTGGGCACTGAAGCTTTCTTT | CASSNKEVGTEAFF
- | TRBJ1-2 | TRBV10-3 | - | 15 | TGTGCCATCAGTGAGCGTCAGGGGATCGGCTATGGCTACACCTTC | CAISERQGIGYGYTF
- | TRBJ1-2 | TRBV19 | TRBD1 | 14 | TGTGCCAGTAAAGCGGTCGGGACAGCCAATGGCTACACCTTC | CASKAVGTANGYTF
- | TRBJ1-1 | TRBV30 | - | 13 | TGTGCCTGGAGTGTGACAGAGAACACTGAAGCTTTCTTT | CAWSVTENTEAFF
- | TRBJ1-1 | TRBV28 | - | 12 | TGTGCCAGCAACGACAGATACACTGAAGCTTTCTTT | CASNDRYTEAFF
- | TRBJ1-5 | TRBV19 | - | 10 | TGTGCCGGGGGGTATCAGCCCCAGCATTTT | CAGGYQPQHF
- | TRBJ2-4 | TRBV4-2 | TRBD1 | 15 | TGTGCCAGCAGCCCAACAGGGGACAGCAAAAACATTCAGTACTTC | CASSPTGDSKNIQYF
- | TRBJ2-5 | TRBV19 | TRBD1 | 15 | TGTGCCAGTAGTATAGCACAGGGGCTTGGTGAGACCCAGTACTTC | CASSIAQGLGETQYF